This TCR beta chain was documented in a study of blood T cell repertoires in COVID-19. Trimming shortened V by 5 bases and J by 2 bases, and 9 bases separated the two germline ends. The CDR3 is 13 amino acids. Germline CDR1 is LNHDA and CDR2 is SQIVND (reference sequence). Original handling: Estimated nucleated cell counts came from reference gene primer amplification. Data came from immunoSEQ multiplex PCR; TCRdb stores just in-frame clones and leaves some out. That table gives V, J and clone size, and the DNA gave D and trimming. The repertoire includes 350,000 to 450,000 clones, about 89% of them detected once, and about 2.1% sits in the top ten. Those who participated ranged in age from roughly 18 to 95 years and resided in under 25 US areas.

The chain uses TRBV19 and TRBJ1-2; D possibly corresponds to TRBD1 (6 bases). Sequencing was done on a sample of PBMCs or T cells enriched from blood (not recorded which). This TCR came from a man in his forties in a cohort exposed to, infected with or recovered from COVID-19 (not recorded which). DNA for the CDR3: TGTGCCAGTAGTCGGGGGGCCAACTATGGCTACACCTTC. Translation gives CASSRGANYGYTF.